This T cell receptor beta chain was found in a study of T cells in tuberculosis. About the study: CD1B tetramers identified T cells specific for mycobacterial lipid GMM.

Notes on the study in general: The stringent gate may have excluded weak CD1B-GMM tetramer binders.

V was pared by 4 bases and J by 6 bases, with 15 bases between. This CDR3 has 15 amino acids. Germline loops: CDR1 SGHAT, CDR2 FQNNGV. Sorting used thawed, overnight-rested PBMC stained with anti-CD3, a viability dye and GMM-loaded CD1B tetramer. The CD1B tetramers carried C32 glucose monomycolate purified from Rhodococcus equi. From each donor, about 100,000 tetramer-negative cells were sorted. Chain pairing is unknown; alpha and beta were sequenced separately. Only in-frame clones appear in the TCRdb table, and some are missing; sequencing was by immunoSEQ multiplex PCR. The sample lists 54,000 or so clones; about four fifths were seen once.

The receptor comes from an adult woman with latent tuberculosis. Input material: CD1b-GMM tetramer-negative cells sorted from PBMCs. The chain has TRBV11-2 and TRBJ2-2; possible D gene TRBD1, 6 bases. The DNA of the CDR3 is TGTGCCAGCAGCTCATTGAGGGGACACCCCGGGGAGCTGTTTTTT. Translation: CASSSLRGHPGELFF.